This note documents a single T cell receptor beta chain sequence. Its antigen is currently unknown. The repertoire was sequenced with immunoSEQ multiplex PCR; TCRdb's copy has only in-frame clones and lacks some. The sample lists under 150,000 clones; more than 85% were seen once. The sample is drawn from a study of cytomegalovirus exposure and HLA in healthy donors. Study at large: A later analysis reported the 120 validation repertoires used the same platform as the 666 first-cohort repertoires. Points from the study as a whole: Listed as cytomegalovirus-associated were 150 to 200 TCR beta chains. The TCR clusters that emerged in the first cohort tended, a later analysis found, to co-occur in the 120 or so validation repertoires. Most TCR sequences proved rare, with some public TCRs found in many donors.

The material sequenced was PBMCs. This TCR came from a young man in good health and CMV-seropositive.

The CDR3 DNA reads TGTGCCTGGAGCCCGGGACAGGGGAAGGTTTTTAATCAGCCCCAGCATTTT. It is translated as CAWSPGQGKVFNQPQHF. The chain joins TRBV30 to TRBJ1-5; 10 bases agree with TRBD1. Germline values: CDR1 GTSNPN, CDR2 SVGIG (reference sequence). V was pared by 3 bases and J by 4 bases, with 12 bases of the junction left unmatched. The CDR3 totals 17 residues.